These 2 T cell receptor beta chains came from one sample sequenced in a study of blood T cells in healthy people across ages. The use of a sample-barcoded 5' primer and a J-beta primer mix characterized a second PCR of roughly 6 to 12 cycles. TCRdb processed the 5' RACE reads anew with MiXCR; each CDR3 protein has one entry. The sample lists approximately 810,000 distinct CDR3 sequences, under 35% occurring once. The sample taken for sequencing was blood. The receptors here all came from a woman aged 80 or over in good health.

The chain combines TRBV7-2 with TRBJ2-2; TRBD2 aligns across 15 bases. Trimming cost V 4 bases and J 3 bases; bases outside gene matches: 6. This CDR3 spans 18 amino acids. Germline CDR1 is SGHTA and CDR2 is FQGNSA. The CDR3 here is CASSSAGTSGGYTGELFF. Written as DNA, the CDR3 is TGTGCCAGCAGCTCAGCCGGGACTAGCGGGGGGTACACCGGGGAGCTGTTTTTT.

V usage is TRBV3-1 and J usage is TRBJ2-7; 7 nucleotides align to TRBD1. J was trimmed by 0 bases and V by 4 bases; bases with no gene match: 9. This CDR3 region has 16 residues. Germline loops: CDR1 LGHDT, CDR2 YNNKEL (reference sequence). The CDR3 loop reads CASSPGVRDSSYEQYF. As DNA, the CDR3 is TGTGCCAGCAGCCCTGGAGTTCGGGACAGCTCCTACGAGCAGTACTTC.